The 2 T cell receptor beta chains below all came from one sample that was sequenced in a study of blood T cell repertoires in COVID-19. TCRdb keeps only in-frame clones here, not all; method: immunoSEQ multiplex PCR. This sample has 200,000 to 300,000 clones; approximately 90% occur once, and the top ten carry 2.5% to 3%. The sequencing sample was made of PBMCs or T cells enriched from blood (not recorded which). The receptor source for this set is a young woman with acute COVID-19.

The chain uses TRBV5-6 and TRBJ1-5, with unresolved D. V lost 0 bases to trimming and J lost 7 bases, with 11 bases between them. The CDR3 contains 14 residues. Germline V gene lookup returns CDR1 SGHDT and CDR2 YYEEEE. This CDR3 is CASSLERENQPQHF. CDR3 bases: TGTGCCAGCAGCTTGGAGCGGGAGAACCAGCCCCAGCATTTT.

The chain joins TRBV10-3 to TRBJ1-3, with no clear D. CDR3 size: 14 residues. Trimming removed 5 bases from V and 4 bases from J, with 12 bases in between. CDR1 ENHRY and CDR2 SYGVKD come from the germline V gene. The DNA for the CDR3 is TGTGCCATCAGTACGAGGGCACACGGAAACACCATATATTTT. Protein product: CAISTRAHGNTIYF.